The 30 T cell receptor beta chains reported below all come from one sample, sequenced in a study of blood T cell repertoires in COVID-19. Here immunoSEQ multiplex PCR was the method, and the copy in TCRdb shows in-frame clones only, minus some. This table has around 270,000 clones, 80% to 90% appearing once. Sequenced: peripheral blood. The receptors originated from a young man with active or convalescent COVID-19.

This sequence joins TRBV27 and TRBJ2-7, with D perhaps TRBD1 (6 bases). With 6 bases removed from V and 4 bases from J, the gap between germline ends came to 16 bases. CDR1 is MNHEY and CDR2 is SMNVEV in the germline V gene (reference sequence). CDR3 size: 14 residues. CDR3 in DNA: TGTGCCAGCAGGCAAGTGGGACACTTTTACGAGCAGTACTTC. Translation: CASRQVGHFYEQYF.

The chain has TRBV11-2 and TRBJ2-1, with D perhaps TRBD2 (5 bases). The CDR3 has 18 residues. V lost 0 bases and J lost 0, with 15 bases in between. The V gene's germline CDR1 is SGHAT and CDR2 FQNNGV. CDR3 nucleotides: TGTGCCAGCAGCTTAGATCCCGAGCGGCTGAGCTCCTACAATGAGCAGTTCTTC. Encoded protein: CASSLDPERLSSYNEQFF. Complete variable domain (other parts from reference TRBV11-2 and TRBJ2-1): EAGVAQSPRYKIIEKRQSVAFWCNPISGHATLYWYQQILGQGPKLLIQFQNNGVVDDSQLPKDRFSAERLKGVDSTLKIQPAKLEDSAVYLCASSLDPERLSSYNEQFFGPGTRLTVL.

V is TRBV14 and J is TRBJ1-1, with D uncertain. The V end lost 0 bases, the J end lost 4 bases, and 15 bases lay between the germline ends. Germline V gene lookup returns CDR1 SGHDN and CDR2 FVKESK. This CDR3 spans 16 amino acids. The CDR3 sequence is CASSQETPGLGTEAFF. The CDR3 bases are TGTGCCAGCAGCCAAGAAACGCCGGGGTTGGGCACTGAAGCTTTCTTT.

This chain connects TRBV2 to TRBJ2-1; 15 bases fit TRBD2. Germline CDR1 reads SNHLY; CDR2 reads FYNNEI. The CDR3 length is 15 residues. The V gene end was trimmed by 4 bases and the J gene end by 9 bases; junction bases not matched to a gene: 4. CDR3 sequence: CASSGTSGGAAEQFF. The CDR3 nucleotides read TGTGCCAGCAGTGGGACTAGCGGGGGGGCCGCTGAGCAGTTCTTC.

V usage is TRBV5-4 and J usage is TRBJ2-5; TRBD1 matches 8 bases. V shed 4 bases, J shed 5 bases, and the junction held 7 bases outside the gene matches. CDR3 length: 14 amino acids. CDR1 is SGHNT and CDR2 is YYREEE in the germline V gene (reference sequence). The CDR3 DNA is TGTGCCAGCAGCCCCGACAGGGGCCGGGAGACCCAGTACTTC. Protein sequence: CASSPDRGRETQYF. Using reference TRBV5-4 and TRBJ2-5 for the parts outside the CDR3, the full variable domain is ETGVTQSPTHLIKTRGQQVTLRCSSQSGHNTVSWYQQALGQGPQFIFQYYREEENGRGNFPPRFSGLQFPNYSSELNVNALELDDSALYLCASSPDRGRETQYFGPGTRLLVL.

CDR3 protein: CASSLDLSQETQYF. CDR3 DNA sequence: TGTGCCAGCAGCTTGGACTTGTCACAAGAGACCCAGTACTTC. The J gene is TRBJ2-5, the V gene TRBV5-6; D gene ambiguous. The CDR3 is 14 amino acids. V lost 0 bases and J 2 bases, leaving 8 bases between the germline ends. Germline assignment: CDR1 SGHDT and CDR2 YYEEEE.

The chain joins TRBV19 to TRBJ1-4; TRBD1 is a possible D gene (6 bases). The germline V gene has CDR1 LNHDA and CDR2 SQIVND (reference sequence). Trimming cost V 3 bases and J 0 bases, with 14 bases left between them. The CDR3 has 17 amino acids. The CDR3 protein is CASSIRTDAATNEKLFF. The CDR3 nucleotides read TGTGCCAGTAGTATCCGGACAGACGCTGCAACTAATGAAAAACTGTTTTTT.

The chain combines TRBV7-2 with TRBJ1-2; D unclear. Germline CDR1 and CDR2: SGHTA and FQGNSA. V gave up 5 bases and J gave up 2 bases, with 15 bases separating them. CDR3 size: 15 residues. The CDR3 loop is CASSERAGSNYGYTF. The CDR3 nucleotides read TGTGCCAGCAGCGAGCGGGCAGGCTCGAACTATGGCTACACCTTC.

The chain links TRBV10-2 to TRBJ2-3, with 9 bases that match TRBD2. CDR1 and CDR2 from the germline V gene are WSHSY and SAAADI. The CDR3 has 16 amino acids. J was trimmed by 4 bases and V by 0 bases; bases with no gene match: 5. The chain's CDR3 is CASSESGAGGSDTQYF. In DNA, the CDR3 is TGCGCCAGCAGTGAGTCGGGAGCGGGGGGATCAGATACGCAGTATTTT.

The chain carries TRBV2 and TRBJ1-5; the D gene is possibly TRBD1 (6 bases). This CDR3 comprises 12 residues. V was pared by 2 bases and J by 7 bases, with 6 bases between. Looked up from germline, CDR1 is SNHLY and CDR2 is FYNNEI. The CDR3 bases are TGTGCCAGCAGTGAAACAGGGCAGCCCCAGCATTTT. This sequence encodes CASSETGQPQHF.

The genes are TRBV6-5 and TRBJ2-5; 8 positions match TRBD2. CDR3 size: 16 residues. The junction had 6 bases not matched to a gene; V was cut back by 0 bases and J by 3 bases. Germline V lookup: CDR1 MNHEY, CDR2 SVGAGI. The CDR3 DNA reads TGTGCCAGCAGTTACTCAGGTAGCGGGGACAAAGAGACCCAGTACTTC. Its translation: CASSYSGSGDKETQYF.

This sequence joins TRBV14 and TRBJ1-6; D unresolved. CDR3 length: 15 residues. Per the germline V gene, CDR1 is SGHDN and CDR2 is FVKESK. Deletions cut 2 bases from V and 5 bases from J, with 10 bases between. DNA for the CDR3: TGTGCCAGCAGCCAACAGGCTAATGATAATTCACCCCTCCACTTT. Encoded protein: CASSQQANDNSPLHF.

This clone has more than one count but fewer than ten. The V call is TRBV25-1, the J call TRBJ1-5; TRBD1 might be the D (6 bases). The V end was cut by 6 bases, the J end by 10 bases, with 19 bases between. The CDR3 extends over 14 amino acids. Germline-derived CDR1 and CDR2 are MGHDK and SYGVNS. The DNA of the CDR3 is TGTGCCAGCAGCCCACGAGGGGGAGCTTTACCCCAGCATTTT. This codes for CASSPRGGALPQHF. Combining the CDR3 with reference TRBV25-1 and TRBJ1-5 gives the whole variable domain EADIYQTPRYLVIGTGKKITLECSQTMGHDKMYWYQQDPGMELHLIHYSYGVNSTEKGDLSSESTVSRIRTEHFPLTLESARPSHTSQYLCASSPRGGALPQHFGDGTRLSIL.

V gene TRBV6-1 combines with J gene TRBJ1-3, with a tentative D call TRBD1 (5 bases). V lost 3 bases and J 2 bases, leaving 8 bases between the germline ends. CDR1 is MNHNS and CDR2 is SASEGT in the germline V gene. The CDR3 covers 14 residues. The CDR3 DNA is TGTGCCAGCAGTGATGGCAGGGCTGGAAACACCATATATTTT. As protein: CASSDGRAGNTIYF.

CDR3 DNA: TGTGCCATCAGTGGATTTGAAGAGGAGAATGGCTACACCTTC. Encoded protein: CAISGFEEENGYTF. The V and J genes are TRBV10-3 and TRBJ1-2, with D unresolved. Trimming pared 4 bases from V and 6 bases from J, leaving 15 bases between. Germline V gene data show CDR1 as ENHRY and CDR2 as SYGVKD. CDR3 length: 14 amino acids.

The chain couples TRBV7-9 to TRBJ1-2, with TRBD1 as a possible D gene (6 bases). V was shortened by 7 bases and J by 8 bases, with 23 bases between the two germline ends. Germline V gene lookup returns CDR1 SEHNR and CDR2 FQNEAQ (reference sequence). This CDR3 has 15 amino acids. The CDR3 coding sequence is TGTGCCAGCACGAACACCGGGGGGCAACCTCGCGGCTACACCTTC. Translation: CASTNTGGQPRGYTF.

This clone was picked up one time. CDR3 residues: CASSTPVSSTNVLTF. The CDR3 DNA reads TGTGCCAGTAGTACCCCTGTCTCGAGCACCAACGTCCTGACTTTC. The chain links TRBV19 to TRBJ2-6; no clear D. This CDR3 region has 15 residues. With 4 bases removed from V and 8 bases from J, the gap between germline ends came to 15 bases. Germline lookup yields CDR1 LNHDA and CDR2 SQIVND (reference sequence).

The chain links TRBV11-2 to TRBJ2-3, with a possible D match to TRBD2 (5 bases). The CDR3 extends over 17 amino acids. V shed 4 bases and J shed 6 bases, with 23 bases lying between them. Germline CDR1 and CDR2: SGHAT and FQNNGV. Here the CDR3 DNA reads TGTGCCAGCAGCTCGGTACTGACTACCTCTTCGCGGGATACGCAGTATTTT. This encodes CASSSVLTTSSRDTQYF.

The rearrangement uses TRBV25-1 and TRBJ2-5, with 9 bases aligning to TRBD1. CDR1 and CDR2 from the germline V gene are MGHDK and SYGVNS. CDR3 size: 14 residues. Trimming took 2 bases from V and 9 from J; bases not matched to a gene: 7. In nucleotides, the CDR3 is TGTGCCAGCAGTGAACCGGGACAGGGTTCGCCCCAGTACTTC. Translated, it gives CASSEPGQGSPQYF.

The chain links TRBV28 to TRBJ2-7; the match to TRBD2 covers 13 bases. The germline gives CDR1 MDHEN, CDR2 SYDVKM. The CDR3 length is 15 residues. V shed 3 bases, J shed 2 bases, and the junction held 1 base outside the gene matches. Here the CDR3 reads CASSFTSGGAYEQYF. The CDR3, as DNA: TGTGCCAGCAGTTTTACTAGCGGGGGGGCCTACGAGCAGTACTTC.

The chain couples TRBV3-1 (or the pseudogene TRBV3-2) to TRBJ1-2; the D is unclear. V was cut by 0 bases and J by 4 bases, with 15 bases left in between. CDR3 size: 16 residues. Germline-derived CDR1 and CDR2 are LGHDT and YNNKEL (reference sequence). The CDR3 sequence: CASSQDSQPTFYGYTF. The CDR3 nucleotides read TGTGCCAGCAGCCAAGATTCACAGCCAACATTCTATGGCTACACCTTC.

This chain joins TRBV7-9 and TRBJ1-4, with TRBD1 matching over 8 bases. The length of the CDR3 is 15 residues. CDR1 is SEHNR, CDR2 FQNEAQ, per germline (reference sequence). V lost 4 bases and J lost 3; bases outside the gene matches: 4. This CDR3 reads CASSSNRGANEKLFF. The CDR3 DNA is TGTGCCAGCAGCTCTAACAGGGGGGCTAATGAAAAACTGTTTTTT.

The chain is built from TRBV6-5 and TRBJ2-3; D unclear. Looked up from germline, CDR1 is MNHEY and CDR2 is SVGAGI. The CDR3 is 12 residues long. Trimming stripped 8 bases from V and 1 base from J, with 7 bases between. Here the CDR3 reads CASQSGTDTQYF. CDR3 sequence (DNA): TGTGCCAGCCAGAGCGGCACAGATACGCAGTATTTT.

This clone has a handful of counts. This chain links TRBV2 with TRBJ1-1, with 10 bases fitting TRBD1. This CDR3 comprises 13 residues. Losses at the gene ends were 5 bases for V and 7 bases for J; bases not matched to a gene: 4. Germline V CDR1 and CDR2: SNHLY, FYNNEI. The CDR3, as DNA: TGTGCCAGCAGTCGGGACAGGGGCCTTGAAGCTTTCTTT. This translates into CASSRDRGLEAFF.

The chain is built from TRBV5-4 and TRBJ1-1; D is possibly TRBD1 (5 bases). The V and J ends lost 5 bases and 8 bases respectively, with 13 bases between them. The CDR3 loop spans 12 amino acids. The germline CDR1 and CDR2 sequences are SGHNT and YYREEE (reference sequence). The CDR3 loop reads CASRAPGGEAFF. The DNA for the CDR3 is TGTGCCAGCAGGGCCCCCGGGGGAGAAGCTTTCTTT. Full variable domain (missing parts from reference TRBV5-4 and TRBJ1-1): ETGVTQSPTHLIKTRGQQVTLRCSSQSGHNTVSWYQQALGQGPQFIFQYYREEENGRGNFPPRFSGLQFPNYSSELNVNALELDDSALYLCASRAPGGEAFFGQGTRLTVV.

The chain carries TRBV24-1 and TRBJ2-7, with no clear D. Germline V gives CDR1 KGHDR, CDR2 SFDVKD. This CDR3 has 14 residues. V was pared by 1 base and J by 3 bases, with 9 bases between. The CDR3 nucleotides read TGTGCCACCAGTGATTTCCCTTGTAACTACGAGCAGTACTTC. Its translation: CATSDFPCNYEQYF.

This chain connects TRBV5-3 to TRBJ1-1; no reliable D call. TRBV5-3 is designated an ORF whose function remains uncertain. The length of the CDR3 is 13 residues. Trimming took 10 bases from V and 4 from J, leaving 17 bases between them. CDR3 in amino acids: CAWVRKCRTEAFF. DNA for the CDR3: TGTGCCTGGGTCAGGAAGTGTCGCACTGAAGCTTTCTTT.

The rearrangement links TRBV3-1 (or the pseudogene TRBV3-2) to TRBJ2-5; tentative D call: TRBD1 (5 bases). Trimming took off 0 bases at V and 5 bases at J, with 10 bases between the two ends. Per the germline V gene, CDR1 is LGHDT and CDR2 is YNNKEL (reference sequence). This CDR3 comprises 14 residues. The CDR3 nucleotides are TGTGCCAGCAGCCAAGATTGGGGCAGGGAGACCCAGTACTTC. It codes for CASSQDWGRETQYF.

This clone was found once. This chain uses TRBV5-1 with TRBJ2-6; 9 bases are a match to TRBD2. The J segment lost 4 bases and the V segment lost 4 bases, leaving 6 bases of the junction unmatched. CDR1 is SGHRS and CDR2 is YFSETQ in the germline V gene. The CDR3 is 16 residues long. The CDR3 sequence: CASSRAGGAGANVLTF. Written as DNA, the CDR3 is TGCGCCAGCAGCCGAGCGGGGGGTGCAGGGGCCAACGTCCTGACTTTC.

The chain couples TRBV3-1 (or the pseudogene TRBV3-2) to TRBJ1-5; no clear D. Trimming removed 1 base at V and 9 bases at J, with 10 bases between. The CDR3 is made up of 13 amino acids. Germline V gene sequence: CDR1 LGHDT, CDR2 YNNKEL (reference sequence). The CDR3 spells CASSQGTFGPQHF. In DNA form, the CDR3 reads TGTGCCAGCAGCCAAGGAACTTTCGGGCCCCAGCATTTT.